These T cell receptor beta chains were read from a single sample in a study of CD8+ T cells in alopecia areata. Profiling relied on immunoSEQ multiplex PCR, and the TCRdb table lists in-frame clones only, not all of them. The sample has 95,000 to 100,000 clones; approximately 66% are singletons. The sequencing used CD8+ T cells sorted from blood, collected at week 4, from a patient treated with tofacitinib. These receptors all stem from a human donor with alopecia areata. CDR3s include the opening cysteine and the closing phenylalanine or tryptophan. The order of the fields is J gene, D gene, V gene, clone size, CDR3 DNA, CDR3 protein. The D gene is left open where the match is weak. Clone size is given for some rows only: seen once, a few or many times, or a class if the clone is expanded.

j_call: TRBJ1-2; d_call: .; v_call: TRBV28; clone_size: .; cdr3_nt: TGTGCCAGCAGCCCGTATCGGACAGAAAACTATGGCTACACCTTC; cdr3_aa: CASSPYRTENYGYTF
j_call: TRBJ2-1; d_call: .; v_call: TRBV14; clone_size: .; cdr3_nt: TGTGCCAGCAGCCAATTACACCCCTACAATGAGCAGTTCTTC; cdr3_aa: CASSQLHPYNEQFF
j_call: TRBJ1-6; d_call: .; v_call: TRBV5-6; clone_size: few; cdr3_nt: TGTGCCAGCAGCGGCGGGGGCTCACCCCTCCACTTT; cdr3_aa: CASSGGGSPLHF
j_call: TRBJ2-7; d_call: TRBD2; v_call: TRBV27; clone_size: few; cdr3_nt: TGTGCCAGCAGTCACACCGGGACTAGTCGTGACGAGCAGTACTTC; cdr3_aa: CASSHTGTSRDEQYF
j_call: TRBJ1-1; d_call: TRBD1; v_call: TRBV29-1; clone_size: few; cdr3_nt: TGCAGCGCCCGACTTGGTTCTGGGACAGGGGTCCACACTGAAGCTTTCTTT; cdr3_aa: CSARLGSGTGVHTEAFF
j_call: TRBJ1-2; d_call: TRBD1; v_call: TRBV7-9; clone_size: .; cdr3_nt: TGTGCCAGCAGCTCCCTTATGGAGCGGGACAGAGCTAACTATGGCTACACCTTC; cdr3_aa: CASSSLMERDRANYGYTF
j_call: TRBJ2-7; d_call: TRBD2; v_call: TRBV30; clone_size: few; cdr3_nt: TGTGCCTGGAGTGCAGGACTAGCGGGAGACGAGCAGTACTTC; cdr3_aa: CAWSAGLAGDEQYF
j_call: TRBJ2-5; d_call: TRBD1; v_call: TRBV9; clone_size: once; cdr3_nt: TGTGCCAGCAGCGTAGACGGGACAGAGGGGGAGACCCAGTACTTC; cdr3_aa: CASSVDGTEGETQYF
j_call: TRBJ1-1; d_call: .; v_call: TRBV29-1; clone_size: .; cdr3_nt: TGCGGTGGGGAAAGGGACGAAGCTTTCTTT; cdr3_aa: CGGERDEAFF
j_call: TRBJ1-2; d_call: .; v_call: TRBV6-1; clone_size: .; cdr3_nt: TGTGCCAGCAGTGAATTTCAGGCAGACAACTATGGCTACACCTTC; cdr3_aa: CASSEFQADNYGYTF
j_call: TRBJ2-3; d_call: .; v_call: TRBV5-1; clone_size: .; cdr3_nt: TGCGCCAGCAGCTTGGGTCTTGGACAGAGCACAGATACGCAGTATTTT; cdr3_aa: CASSLGLGQSTDTQYF
j_call: TRBJ1-1; d_call: TRBD1; v_call: TRBV5-6; clone_size: few; cdr3_nt: TGTGCCAGCGAATTAAGCCGGGACAGCATGTGGGTTGGGACTGAAGCTTTCTTT; cdr3_aa: CASELSRDSMWVGTEAFF
j_call: TRBJ2-5; d_call: TRBD2; v_call: TRBV7-3; clone_size: many; cdr3_nt: TGTGCCAGCAGCTTAGGCGGGGGGGCACAAGAGACCCAGTACTTC; cdr3_aa: CASSLGGGAQETQYF